These 15 T cell receptor beta chains came from one sample sequenced in a study of T cell responses to AZD1222 COVID-19 vaccine. The table came from immunoSEQ multiplex PCR; TCRdb's copy has only in-frame clones and leaves some out. The repertoire consists of about 120,000 clones, with approximately 90% occurring once and the leading ten covering about 1.1%. Sequenced here: peripheral blood, sampled 28 days after the second AZD1222 dose. The receptors were gathered from an adult who received the AZD1222 COVID-19 vaccine.

This chain joins TRBV19 and TRBJ1-5; D gene unclear. The CDR3 loop spans 13 amino acids. Germline CDR1 and CDR2: LNHDA and SQIVND (reference sequence). V lost 7 bases, J lost 4 bases, and 11 bases lay in between. CDR3: CASTQFPNQPQHF. The CDR3 nucleotides read TGTGCCAGTACTCAGTTCCCGAATCAGCCCCAGCATTTT.

This clone has only one observation. The chain uses TRBV28 and TRBJ2-2; 14 bases map to TRBD2. The length of the CDR3 is 17 residues. In germline, CDR1 is MDHEN, CDR2 SYDVKM. V trimming: 7 bases; J trimming: 5 bases; junction bases outside the gene matches: 9. CDR3 region: CASKSERTSGRTGELFF. The CDR3 DNA follows: TGTGCCAGCAAATCTGAGAGGACTAGCGGGAGGACCGGGGAGCTGTTTTTT.

V and J are TRBV5-1 and TRBJ2-1, with D possibly TRBD2 on 5 matching bases. V lost 0 bases and J lost 10, with 14 bases in between. Germline CDR1 SGHRS, CDR2 YFSETQ. The CDR3 runs 14 residues. This CDR3 is CASSLAGLAIEQFF. The CDR3 DNA sequence: TGCGCCAGCAGCTTGGCGGGGTTGGCGATCGAGCAGTTCTTC.

The V gene is TRBV6-5, the J gene TRBJ2-7; a weak D match, TRBD2 (7 bases). This CDR3 comprises 15 residues. V was pared by 4 bases and J by 2 bases, with 15 bases between. Germline CDR1 and CDR2: MNHEY and SVGAGI. CDR3 amino acids: CASSSGGGGPYEQYF. The CDR3 region has the DNA TGTGCCAGCAGTTCTGGAGGGGGAGGGCCCTACGAGCAGTACTTC.

The V and J genes are TRBV3-1 (or the pseudogene TRBV3-2) and TRBJ1-1; 7 bases line up with TRBD1. V was clipped by 4 bases and J by 1 base; unmatched bases: 3. Germline CDR1 is LGHDT and CDR2 is YNNKEL (reference sequence). CDR3 length: 14 residues. CDR3 sequence reads: CASSPRTGNTEAFF. The CDR3 DNA is TGTGCCAGCAGCCCCCGGACAGGGAACACTGAAGCTTTCTTT.

The chain employs TRBV18 and TRBJ1-4; D not certain. This CDR3 region has 15 residues. Germline lookup yields CDR1 KGHSH and CDR2 LQKENI. V was pared by 3 bases and J by 7 bases, with 15 bases between. Here the CDR3 DNA reads TGTGCCAGCTCACCCGGAGCGACGCCGGTTGAAAAACTGTTTTTT. Residues: CASSPGATPVEKLFF.

The J gene is TRBJ2-5, the V gene TRBV28; D gene ambiguous. Germline values: CDR1 MDHEN, CDR2 SYDVKM. This CDR3 contains 12 residues. Deletions cut 6 bases from V and 4 bases from J, with 9 bases between. The CDR3 DNA reads as TGTGCCAGCAGGGCACAGCTAGAGACCCAGTACTTC. Its protein is CASRAQLETQYF. Using reference TRBV28 and TRBJ2-5 for the parts outside the CDR3, the full variable domain is DVKVTQSSRYLVKRTGEKVFLECVQDMDHENMFWYRQDPGLGLRLIYFSYDVKMKEKGDIPEGYSVSREKKERFSLILESASTNQTSMYLCASRAQLETQYFGPGTRLLVL.

The chain couples TRBV3-1 (or the pseudogene TRBV3-2) to TRBJ1-4; D is unclear. Germline-derived CDR1 and CDR2 are LGHDT and YNNKEL (reference sequence). The CDR3 contains 13 residues. The germline V and J ends were trimmed by 1 base and 7 bases, with 7 bases remaining between them. The chain's CDR3 is CASSQGFGEKLFF. The CDR3 region has the DNA TGTGCCAGCAGCCAAGGGTTCGGTGAAAAACTGTTTTTT.

CDR3 coding DNA: TGTGCCAGCAGTCCCCTCCCCAGGGGGCTTCATGGCTACACCTTC. Amino acids: CASSPLPRGLHGYTF. The chain joins TRBV28 to TRBJ1-2; 8 bases are a match to TRBD1. The V gene end was trimmed by 5 bases and the J gene end by 6 bases; junction bases not matched to a gene: 11. Germline lookup yields CDR1 MDHEN and CDR2 SYDVKM. The CDR3 extends over 15 amino acids.

CDR3 DNA sequence: TGTGCCAGCAGCTTGGTCCCCGACGAGCAGTACTTC. It specifies CASSLVPDEQYF. This rearrangement joins TRBV5-4 to TRBJ2-7, with no clear D. The length of the CDR3 is 12 residues. V was cut by 0 bases and J by 5 bases, with 6 bases left in between. Germline lookup yields CDR1 SGHNT and CDR2 YYREEE (reference sequence).

V gene TRBV29-1 combines with J gene TRBJ2-7, with a weak D call TRBD1 (6 bases). Germline V gene data show CDR1 as SQVTM and CDR2 as ANQGSEA. The CDR3 contains 13 residues. V lost 7 bases and J 4 bases, leaving 17 bases between the germline ends. The CDR3 DNA follows: TGCAGCGCCTTTGGACAGACCGGGTACGAGCAGTACTTC. Translation gives CSAFGQTGYEQYF.

This clone was seen a single time. This chain uses TRBV10-3 with TRBJ2-3; TRBD2 matches 13 bases. The CDR3 length is 16 residues. Germline CDR1 ENHRY, CDR2 SYGVKD. V shed 6 bases, J shed 2 bases, and the junction held 5 bases outside the gene matches. CDR3 bases: TGTGCCATCAGAGAGACTAGCGGGAGGATCACAGATACGCAGTATTTT. Amino acid sequence: CAIRETSGRITDTQYF.

The V gene is TRBV9, the J gene TRBJ2-7; maybe TRBD2 (6 bases). Trimming removed 4 bases from V and 2 bases from J, with 7 bases in between. Per the germline V gene, CDR1 is SGDLS and CDR2 is YYNGEE. This CDR3 spans 12 amino acids. The DNA of the CDR3 is TGTGCCAGCAGCCCGGGGGCCTACGAGCAGTACTTC. The encoded protein is CASSPGAYEQYF.

The genes are TRBV4-1 and TRBJ1-6, with D hard to call. V lost 8 bases and J 3 bases, leaving 20 bases between the germline ends. CDR3 length equals 17 residues. Germline V gene lookup returns CDR1 MGHRA and CDR2 YSYEKL. The CDR3 nucleotides are TGCGCCAGCCGACCGTCCCCGGCCTCGAACTATAATTCACCCCTCCACTTT. It translates to CASRPSPASNYNSPLHF.

The chain links TRBV7-9 to TRBJ1-2; the D gene is possibly TRBD1 (5 bases). The germline V gene encodes CDR1 SEHNR and CDR2 FQNEAQ (reference sequence). The CDR3 spans 16 residues. V was shortened by 0 bases and J by 2 bases, with 13 bases between the two germline ends. This CDR3 reads CASSLAGEKQNYGYTF. DNA of the CDR3: TGTGCCAGCAGCTTAGCGGGGGAGAAGCAAAACTATGGCTACACCTTC.